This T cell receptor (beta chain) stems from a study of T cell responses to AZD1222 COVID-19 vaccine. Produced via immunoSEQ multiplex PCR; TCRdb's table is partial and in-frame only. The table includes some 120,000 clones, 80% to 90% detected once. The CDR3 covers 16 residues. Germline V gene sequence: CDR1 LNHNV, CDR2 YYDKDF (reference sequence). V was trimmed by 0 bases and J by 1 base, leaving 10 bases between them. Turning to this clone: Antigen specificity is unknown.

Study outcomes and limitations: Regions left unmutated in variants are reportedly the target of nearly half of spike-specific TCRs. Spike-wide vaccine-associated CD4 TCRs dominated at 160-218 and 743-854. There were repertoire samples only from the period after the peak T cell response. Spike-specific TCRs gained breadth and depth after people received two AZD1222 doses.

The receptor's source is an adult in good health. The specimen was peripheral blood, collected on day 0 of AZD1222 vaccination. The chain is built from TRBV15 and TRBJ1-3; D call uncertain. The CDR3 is CATSRDHSRSGNTIYF. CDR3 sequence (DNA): TGTGCCACCAGCAGAGATCACAGCCGGTCTGGAAACACCATATATTTT.